This TCR beta chain was recovered during a study of T-cell memory formation after mild COVID-19. Amplification by 5'RACE using constant-segment primers produced TCR alpha and TCR beta cDNA libraries that carried sample barcodes and UMIs. Each CDR3 protein gets one entry after TCRdb re-called the 5' RACE reads with MiXCR. The sample contains nearly 40,000 distinct CDR3 sequences, 5.5% to 7% of which appear only once. CDR3 length: 14 amino acids. V shed 2 bases and J 9 bases; nucleotides not matched to a gene: 5. Germline CDR1 MGHRA, CDR2 YSYEKL. The origin of this receptor is an adult who had mild COVID-19 (a few samples of this study predate the infection). Cell type and time point are not known. The specimen was PBMCs or a T cell subset sorted from them (not recorded which). The V gene is TRBV4-1, the J gene TRBJ2-1; 9 positions agree with TRBD1. The CDR3 reads CASSQMTGGGEQFF. In DNA, the CDR3 is TGCGCCAGCAGCCAAATGACAGGGGGAGGTGAGCAGTTCTTC.